Each of the 17 T cell receptor beta chains below was sequenced from the same sample in a study of blood T cell repertoires in COVID-19. Method: immunoSEQ multiplex PCR; TCRdb's copy keeps in-frame clones and lacks some. The sample has fewer than 500,000 clones, roughly 90% seen once. The sequencing input was PBMCs or T cells enriched from blood (not recorded which). These receptor sequences come from a woman in her late teens or twenties who had recovered from COVID-19.

The chain carries TRBV29-1 and TRBJ2-1; possible D gene TRBD2, 7 bases. Deletions cut 3 bases from V and 0 bases from J, with 15 bases between. This CDR3 contains 16 residues. The germline V gene encodes CDR1 SQVTM and CDR2 ANQGSEA. The DNA for the CDR3 is TGCAGCGTTGAGGGCGGGGGCCTCCTCTCCTACAATGAGCAGTTCTTC. The encoded protein is CSVEGGGLLSYNEQFF.

The V gene is TRBV6-5, the J gene TRBJ2-2, with TRBD2 matching 12 bases. The V gene end was trimmed by 7 bases and the J gene end by 4 bases; junction bases not matched to a gene: 4. The CDR3 runs to 15 residues. Germline V gives CDR1 MNHEY, CDR2 SVGAGI. CDR3 sequence (DNA): TGTGCCAGCACCTCGGGACTAGCGGGCACCGGGGAGCTGTTTTTT. Translated, it gives CASTSGLAGTGELFF.

The chain combines TRBV25-1 with TRBJ1-6; D unclear. CDR3 length: 15 amino acids. Trimming removed 9 bases at V and 0 bases at J, with 12 bases between. CDR1 is MGHDK and CDR2 is SYGVNS in the germline V gene. The CDR3 region is CARSPHSSYNSPLHF. Written as DNA, the CDR3 is TGTGCCAGGAGCCCCCACAGCTCCTATAATTCACCCCTCCACTTT.

The chain joins TRBV3-1 (or the pseudogene TRBV3-2) to TRBJ2-1; unclear D gene. The CDR3 is made up of 14 amino acids. In germline, CDR1 is LGHDT, CDR2 YNNKEL (reference sequence). V was pared by 4 bases and J by 9 bases, with 16 bases between. CDR3 bases: TGTGCCAGCAGCCGCGCGGCCCTGCTCGGTGAGCAGTTCTTC. Encoded protein: CASSRAALLGEQFF.

The gene calls are TRBV18 and TRBJ2-1, with 7 bases that match TRBD1. Germline V gives CDR1 KGHSH, CDR2 LQKENI. The CDR3 is 14 residues long. V was pared by 4 bases and J by 7 bases, with 7 bases of the junction left unmatched. CDR3 region: CASSRDRVPNEQFF. The CDR3 DNA is TGTGCCAGCTCACGTGACAGGGTTCCAAATGAGCAGTTCTTC.

The CDR3 DNA is TGTGCCTGGAGTGTTGGAGGCGGCCATGGCGGGGACACTGAAGCTTTCTTT. Protein product: CAWSVGGGHGGDTEAFF. The chain uses TRBV30 and TRBJ1-1; no definite D call. Trimming took 0 bases from V and 3 from J, leaving 20 bases between them. The CDR3 contains 17 residues. Germline V gives CDR1 GTSNPN, CDR2 SVGIG (reference sequence).

Regarding this clone: The junction does not match germline at one end; this may be a read error. V usage is TRBV27 and J usage is TRBJ2-4, with D tentatively TRBD2 (7 bases). The CDR3 is 13 residues long. CDR1 MNHEY and CDR2 SMNVEV come from the germline V gene (reference sequence). CDR3 residues: CASSLWAGGRLDF. In DNA, the CDR3 is TGTGCCAGCAGTTTATGGGCCGGGGGGCGCTTGGACTTC.

This chain joins TRBV6-5 and TRBJ1-2; D not certain. The CDR3 totals 12 residues. Trimming removed 7 bases at V and 0 bases at J, with 6 bases between. The germline CDR1 and CDR2 sequences are MNHEY and SVGAGI. The CDR3 DNA reads TGTGCCAGCACTAAGACTAACTATGGCTACACCTTC. Encoded protein: CASTKTNYGYTF.

The chain couples TRBV4-1 to TRBJ1-1, with D tentatively TRBD1 (6 bases). Germline CDR1 is MGHRA and CDR2 is YSYEKL. CDR3 size: 17 residues. V was clipped by 1 base and J by 4 bases, with 19 bases between them. The CDR3: CASSQVRGGGRITEAFF. DNA for the CDR3: TGCGCCAGCAGCCAAGTGAGGGGAGGGGGGAGGATCACTGAAGCTTTCTTT.

This clone was counted a few times. J is TRBJ2-1 and V is TRBV14; 7 bases line up with TRBD2. The V and J ends lost 4 bases and 7 bases, in that order; junction bases with no gene match: 10. Germline lookup yields CDR1 SGHDN and CDR2 FVKESK. This CDR3 region has 15 residues. The CDR3: CASSREGSGRNEQFF. As DNA, the CDR3 is TGTGCCAGCAGCCGGGAAGGGTCCGGGAGGAATGAGCAGTTCTTC. The full variable domain, rest sourced from reference TRBV14 and TRBJ2-1, is EAGVTQFPSHSVIEKGQTVTLRCDPISGHDNLYWYRRVMGKEIKFLLHFVKESKQDESGMPNNRFLAERTGGTYSTLKVQPAELEDSGVYFCASSREGSGRNEQFFGPGTRLTVL.

This chain connects TRBV9 to TRBJ1-2; D possibly corresponds to TRBD1 (5 bases). CDR1 and CDR2 (germline): SGDLS, YYNGEE. This CDR3 is built from 12 residues. Trimming shortened V by 4 bases and J by 7 bases, and 11 bases separated the two germline ends. The CDR3 nucleotides are TGTGCCAGCAGCATCCAGGGCGGTGGCTACACCTTC. Translating gives CASSIQGGGYTF.

J is TRBJ2-3 and V is TRBV14; D is ambiguous. CDR1 and CDR2 from the germline V gene are SGHDN and FVKESK. The CDR3 loop spans 13 amino acids. V was shortened by 4 bases and J by 3 bases, with 8 bases between the two germline ends. The DNA for the CDR3 is TGTGCCAGCAGCCGACATTCGACAGATACGCAGTATTTT. Translating it yields CASSRHSTDTQYF.

This clone was counted a few times. The rearrangement uses TRBV5-6 and TRBJ2-3; TRBD2 matches at 8 bases. The V gene end was trimmed by 4 bases and the J gene end by 4 bases; junction bases not matched to a gene: 5. CDR1 is SGHDT, CDR2 YYEEEE, per germline. This CDR3 is 14 amino acids long. The CDR3 reads CASSVSGESDTQYF. The CDR3 DNA follows: TGTGCCAGCAGCGTTAGCGGGGAGTCAGATACGCAGTATTTT.

The chain links TRBV5-1 to TRBJ1-1; 10 bases align to TRBD1. Losses at the gene ends were 6 bases for V and 5 bases for J; bases not matched to a gene: 7. Germline V gene data show CDR1 as SGHRS and CDR2 as YFSETQ. The CDR3 is 14 residues long. The CDR3 region has the DNA TGCGCCAGCACGGCAGGACAGGGGGAAACTGAAGCTTTCTTT. Translated, it gives CASTAGQGETEAFF.

V usage is TRBV6-1 and J usage is TRBJ2-7, with no clear D. The CDR3 covers 14 residues. V lost 2 bases, J lost 1 base, and 9 bases lay in between. Germline V gene data show CDR1 as MNHNS and CDR2 as SASEGT. CDR3 in DNA: TGTGCCAGCAGTGAAACCACGGTATCCTACGAGCAGTACTTC. It codes for CASSETTVSYEQYF.

V is TRBV18 and J is TRBJ1-1; D perhaps matches TRBD1 (5 bases). The CDR3 is 17 amino acids. V shed 6 bases and J shed 0 bases, with 20 bases lying between them. Germline V gene lookup returns CDR1 KGHSH and CDR2 LQKENI. CDR3 nucleotide sequence: TGTGCCAGCTCCCGTCGGGACTCCTTTAGGCTGAACACTGAAGCTTTCTTT. Translation: CASSRRDSFRLNTEAFF.

The rearrangement links TRBV2 to TRBJ1-5; TRBD1 agrees at 7 bases. The CDR3 has 15 amino acids. Germline V gene data show CDR1 as SNHLY and CDR2 as FYNNEI. V gave up 7 bases and J gave up 4 bases; unmatched junction bases: 10. The CDR3 DNA is TGTGCCAGCATGGTGGCAGGGGGTGGTAATCAGCCCCAGCATTTT. As protein: CASMVAGGGNQPQHF.